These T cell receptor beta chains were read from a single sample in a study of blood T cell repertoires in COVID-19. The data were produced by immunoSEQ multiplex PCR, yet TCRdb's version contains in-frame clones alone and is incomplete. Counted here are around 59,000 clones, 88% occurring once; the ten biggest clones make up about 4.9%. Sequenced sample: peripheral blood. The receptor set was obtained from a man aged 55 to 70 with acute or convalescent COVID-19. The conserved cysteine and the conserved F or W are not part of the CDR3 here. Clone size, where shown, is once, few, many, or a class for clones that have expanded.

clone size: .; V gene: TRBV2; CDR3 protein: ASTQTGSSNQPQH
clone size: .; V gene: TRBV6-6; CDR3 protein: ASSYSTTGDEQY
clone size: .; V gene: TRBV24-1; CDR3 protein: ATSPTGGIQPQH
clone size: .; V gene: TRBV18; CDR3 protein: ASSPPGLAGYEQY
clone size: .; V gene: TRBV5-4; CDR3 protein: ASSLSNREGSDTQY
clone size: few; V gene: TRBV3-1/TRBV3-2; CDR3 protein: ASSQGTGDTPQH
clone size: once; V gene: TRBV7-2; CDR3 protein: ASSLPPGFNEKLF
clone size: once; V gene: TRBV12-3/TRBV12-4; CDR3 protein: ASSFGPNQPQH
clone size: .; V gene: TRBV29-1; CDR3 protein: SVEKTGGGSYEQY
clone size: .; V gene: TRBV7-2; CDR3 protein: ASSLGLAGGTDTQY
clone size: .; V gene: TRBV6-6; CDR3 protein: ASSYRPAGNTEAF
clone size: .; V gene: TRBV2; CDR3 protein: ASRALTSGNHEQY
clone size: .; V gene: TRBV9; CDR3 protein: ASSLGWESGNTIY
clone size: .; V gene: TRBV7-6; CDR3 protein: ASSPAGEAYEQY
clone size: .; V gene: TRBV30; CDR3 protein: AWSGGAGANTGELF
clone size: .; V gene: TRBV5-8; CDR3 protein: ASSLGEGVADTQY
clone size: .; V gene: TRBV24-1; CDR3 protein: ATSRGGSTDTQY
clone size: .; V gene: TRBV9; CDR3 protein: ASSLRGSGNTGELF
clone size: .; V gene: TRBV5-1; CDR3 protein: ASSLAGQGRGTDTQY
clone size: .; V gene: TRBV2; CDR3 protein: ASSTGTSGDFAWQF
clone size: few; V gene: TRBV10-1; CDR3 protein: ASSDSQRPGQSYNEQF
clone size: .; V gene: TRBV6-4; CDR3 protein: ASSVGRGSGSPHEQY
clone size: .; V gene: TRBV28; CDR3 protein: ASSFLNRGDTGYT
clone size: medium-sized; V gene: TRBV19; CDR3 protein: ASSIDQEGPLFRTEAF
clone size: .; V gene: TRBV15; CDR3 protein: ATSYTGTGNYGYT
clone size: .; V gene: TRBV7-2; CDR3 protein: ASSLGTRGGNEKLF
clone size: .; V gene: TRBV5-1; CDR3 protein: ASSLARGYLSYEQY
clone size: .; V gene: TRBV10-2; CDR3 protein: ASSVSGPANTGELF
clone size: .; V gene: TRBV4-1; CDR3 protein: ASSLHTLAGDANEQF
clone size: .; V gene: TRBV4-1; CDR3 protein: ASSSTGGITNEKLF
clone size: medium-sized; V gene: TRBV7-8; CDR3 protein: ASTDTSEQY
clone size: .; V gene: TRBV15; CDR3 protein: ATSSGTSGAYEQY
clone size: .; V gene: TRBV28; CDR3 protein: ASSLIGKGQGADTQY
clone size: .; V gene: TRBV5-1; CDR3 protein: ASSLGQGDSPLH
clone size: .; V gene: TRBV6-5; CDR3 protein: ASSWTGRLRGREQY
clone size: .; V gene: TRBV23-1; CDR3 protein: ASSQPGASGSTDTQY
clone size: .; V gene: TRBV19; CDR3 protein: ASSIPGKHYGYT
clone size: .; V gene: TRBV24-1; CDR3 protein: ATSEQGLGNTIY
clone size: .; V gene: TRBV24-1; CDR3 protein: ATSDSGTAKETQY
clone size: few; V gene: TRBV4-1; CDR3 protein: ASSHRRDRGPTEAF
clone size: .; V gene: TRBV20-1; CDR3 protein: SAYREPGYT
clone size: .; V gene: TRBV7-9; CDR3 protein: ASSFGGAETEAF
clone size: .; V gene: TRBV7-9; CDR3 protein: ASSLAPRGRLGYEQY
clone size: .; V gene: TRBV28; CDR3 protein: ASSLREALTNTGELF
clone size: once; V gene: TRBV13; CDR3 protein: ASSPGQGFEQY
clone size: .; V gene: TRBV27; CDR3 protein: ASSSRIAGEQF
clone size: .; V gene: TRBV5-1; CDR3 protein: ASSLGTGGLEETQY
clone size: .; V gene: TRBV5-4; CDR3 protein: ASKGQGIQETQY
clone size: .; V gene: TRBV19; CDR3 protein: ASSIQVTYNEQF
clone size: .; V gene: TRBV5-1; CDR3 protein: ASTLGAINTGELF